Sequencing of this TCR beta chain was carried out in a study of T cell repertoires in cytomegalovirus infection. Study in general: A matching HLA type, together with CMV infection, was signaled by public TCR beta signatures. Findings of the study overall: The cumulative frequency of public TCR beta families identified carriers of CMV plus the relevant HLA. HLA-C-restricted CMV-specific TCR beta clonotypes were dominant in the ex vivo response.

The CDR3 contains 14 residues. Trimming removed 5 bases from V and 8 bases from J, with 15 bases in between. The table lists this clonotype with many counts. What it binds is not known. TCRdb reprocessed the reads with MiXCR, giving one entry per CDR3 protein. Here the sample spans about 240,000 distinct CDR3 sequences, 6% to 8% being singletons. The receptor was derived from a human donor in good health (CMV status not recorded). Some clones in this sample may be carry-over from other donors' samples. The sample comprised PBMCs. The rearrangement uses TRBV12-3 or TRBV12-4 and TRBJ1-4; possible D gene TRBD1, 5 bases. The CDR3 DNA follows: TGTGCCAGCAGTGCCCGGAGGGGTCGCGAAAAACTGTTTTTT. Translated, it gives CASSARRGREKLFF.